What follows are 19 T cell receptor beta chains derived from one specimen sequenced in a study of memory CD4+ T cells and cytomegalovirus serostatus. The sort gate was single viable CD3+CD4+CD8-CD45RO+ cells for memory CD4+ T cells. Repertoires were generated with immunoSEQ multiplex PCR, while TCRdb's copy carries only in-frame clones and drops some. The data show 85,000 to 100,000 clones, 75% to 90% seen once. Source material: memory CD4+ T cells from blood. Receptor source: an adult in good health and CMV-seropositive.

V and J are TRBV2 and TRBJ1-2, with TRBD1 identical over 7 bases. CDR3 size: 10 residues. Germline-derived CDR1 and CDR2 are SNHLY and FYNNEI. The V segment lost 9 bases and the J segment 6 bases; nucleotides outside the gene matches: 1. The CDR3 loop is CARTGNGYTF. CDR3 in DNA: TGTGCCAGGACAGGGAATGGCTACACCTTC.

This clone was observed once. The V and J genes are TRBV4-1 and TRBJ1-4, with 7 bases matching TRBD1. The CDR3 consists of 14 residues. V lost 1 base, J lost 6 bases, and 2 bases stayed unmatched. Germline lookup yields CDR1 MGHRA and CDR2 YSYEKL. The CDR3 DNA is TGCGCCAGCAGCCAAGGACAGGGCTATGAAAAACTGTTTTTT. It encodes CASSQGQGYEKLFF.

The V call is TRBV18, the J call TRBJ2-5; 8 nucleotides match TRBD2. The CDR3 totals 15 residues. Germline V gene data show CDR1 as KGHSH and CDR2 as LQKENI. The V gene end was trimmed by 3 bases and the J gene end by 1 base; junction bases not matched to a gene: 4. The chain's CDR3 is CASSPGLEGQETQYF. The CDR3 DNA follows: TGTGCCAGCTCACCGGGACTAGAGGGCCAAGAGACCCAGTACTTC. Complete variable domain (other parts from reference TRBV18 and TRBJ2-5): NAGVMQNPRHLVRRRGQEARLRCSPMKGHSHVYWYRQLPEEGLKFMVYLQKENIIDESGMPKERFSAEFPKEGPSILRIQQVVRGDSAAYFCASSPGLEGQETQYFGPGTRLLVL.

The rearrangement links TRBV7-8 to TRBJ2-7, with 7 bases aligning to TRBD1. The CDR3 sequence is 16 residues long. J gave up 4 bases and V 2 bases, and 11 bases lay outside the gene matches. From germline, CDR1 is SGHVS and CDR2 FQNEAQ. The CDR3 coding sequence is TGTGCCAGCAGCTTACCCGCCGGGACAGCGAGTTACGAGCAGTACTTC. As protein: CASSLPAGTASYEQYF.

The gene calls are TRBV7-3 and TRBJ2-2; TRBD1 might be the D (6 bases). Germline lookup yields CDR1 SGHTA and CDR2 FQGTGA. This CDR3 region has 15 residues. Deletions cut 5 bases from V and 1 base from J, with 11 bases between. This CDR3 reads CASSPQQGNTGELFF. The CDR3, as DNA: TGTGCCAGCAGCCCCCAACAGGGGAACACCGGGGAGCTGTTTTTT. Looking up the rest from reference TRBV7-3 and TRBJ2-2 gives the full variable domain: GAGVSQTPSNKVTEKGKYVELRCDPISGHTALYWYRQSLGQGPEFLIYFQGTGAADDSGLPNDRFFAVRPEGSVSTLKIQRTERGDSAVYLCASSPQQGNTGELFFGEGSRLTVL.

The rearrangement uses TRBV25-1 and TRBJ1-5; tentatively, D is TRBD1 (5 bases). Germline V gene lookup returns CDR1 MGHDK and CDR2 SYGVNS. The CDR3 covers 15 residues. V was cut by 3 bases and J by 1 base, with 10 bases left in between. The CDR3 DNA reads TGTGCCAGCAGTGAGGGGGTGGGGAGCAATCAGCCCCAGCATTTT. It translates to CASSEGVGSNQPQHF.

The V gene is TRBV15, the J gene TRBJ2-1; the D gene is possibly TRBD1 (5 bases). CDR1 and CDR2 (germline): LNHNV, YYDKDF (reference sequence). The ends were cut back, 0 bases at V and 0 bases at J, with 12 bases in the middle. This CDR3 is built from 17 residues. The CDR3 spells CATSRDQGFSSYNEQFF. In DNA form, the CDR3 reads TGTGCCACCAGCAGAGATCAGGGCTTTAGCTCCTACAATGAGCAGTTCTTC.

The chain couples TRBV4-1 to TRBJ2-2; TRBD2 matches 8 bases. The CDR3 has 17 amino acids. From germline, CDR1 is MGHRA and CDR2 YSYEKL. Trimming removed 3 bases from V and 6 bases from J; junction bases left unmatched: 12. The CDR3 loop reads CASSHVSAGVSPGELFF. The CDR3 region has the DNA TGCGCCAGCAGCCATGTATCAGCGGGAGTCTCCCCCGGGGAGCTGTTTTTT.

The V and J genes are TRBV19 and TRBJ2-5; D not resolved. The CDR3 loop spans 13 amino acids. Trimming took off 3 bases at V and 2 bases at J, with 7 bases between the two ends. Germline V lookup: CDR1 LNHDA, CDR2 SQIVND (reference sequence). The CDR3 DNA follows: TGTGCCAGTAGTATTGGTGTACAAGAGACCCAGTACTTC. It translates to CASSIGVQETQYF. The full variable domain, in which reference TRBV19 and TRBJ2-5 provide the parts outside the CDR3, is DGGITQSPKYLFRKEGQNVTLSCEQNLNHDAMYWYRQDPGQGLRLIYYSQIVNDFQKGDIAEGYSVSREKKESFPLTVTSAQKNPTAFYLCASSIGVQETQYFGPGTRLLVL.

The CDR3 here is CASSELGSGSNSPLHF. CDR3 nucleotide sequence: TGTGCCAGCAGCGAGCTCGGGTCAGGCAGCAATTCACCCCTCCACTTT. This rearrangement joins TRBV7-3 to TRBJ1-6; no firm D call. Germline-derived CDR1 and CDR2 are SGHTA and FQGTGA. The V end lost 5 bases, the J end lost 7 bases, and 18 bases lay between the germline ends. The CDR3 is 16 residues long.

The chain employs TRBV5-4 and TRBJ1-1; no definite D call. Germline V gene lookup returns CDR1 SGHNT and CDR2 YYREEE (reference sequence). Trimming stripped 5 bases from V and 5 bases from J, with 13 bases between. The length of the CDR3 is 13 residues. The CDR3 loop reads CASRWSAGTEAFF. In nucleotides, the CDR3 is TGTGCCAGCAGATGGAGCGCCGGGACTGAAGCTTTCTTT.

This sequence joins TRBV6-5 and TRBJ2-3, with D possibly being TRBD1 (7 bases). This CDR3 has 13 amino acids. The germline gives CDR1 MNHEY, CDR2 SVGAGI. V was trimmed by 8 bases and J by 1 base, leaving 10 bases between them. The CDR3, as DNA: TGTGCCAGCCAGGGGGGAGGCACAGATACGCAGTATTTT. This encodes CASQGGGTDTQYF.

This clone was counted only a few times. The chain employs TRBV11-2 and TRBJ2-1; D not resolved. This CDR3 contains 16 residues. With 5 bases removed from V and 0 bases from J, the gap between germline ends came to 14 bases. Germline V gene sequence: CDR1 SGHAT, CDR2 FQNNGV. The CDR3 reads CASSRKWGSSYNEQFF. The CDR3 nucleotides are TGTGCCAGCAGCCGCAAGTGGGGAAGCTCCTACAATGAGCAGTTCTTC. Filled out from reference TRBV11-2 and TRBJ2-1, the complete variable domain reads EAGVAQSPRYKIIEKRQSVAFWCNPISGHATLYWYQQILGQGPKLLIQFQNNGVVDDSQLPKDRFSAERLKGVDSTLKIQPAKLEDSAVYLCASSRKWGSSYNEQFFGPGTRLTVL.

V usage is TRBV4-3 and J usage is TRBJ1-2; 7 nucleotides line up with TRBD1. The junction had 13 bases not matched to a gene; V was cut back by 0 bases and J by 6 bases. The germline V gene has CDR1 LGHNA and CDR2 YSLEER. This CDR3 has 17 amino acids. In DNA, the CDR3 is TGCGCCAGCAGCCAAGATCTGCGGGCAGGGGGACGGAATGGCTACACCTTC. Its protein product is CASSQDLRAGGRNGYTF.

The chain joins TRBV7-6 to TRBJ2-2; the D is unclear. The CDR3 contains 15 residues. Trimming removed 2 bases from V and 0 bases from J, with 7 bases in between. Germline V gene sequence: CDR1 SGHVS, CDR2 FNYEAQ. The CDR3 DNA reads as TGTGCCAGCAGCTTAATCGGAGCGAACACCGGGGAGCTGTTTTTT. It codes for CASSLIGANTGELFF.

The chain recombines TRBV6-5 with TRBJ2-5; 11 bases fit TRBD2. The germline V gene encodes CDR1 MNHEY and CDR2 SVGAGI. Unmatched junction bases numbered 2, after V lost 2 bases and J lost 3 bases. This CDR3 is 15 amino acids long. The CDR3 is CASSYGLAGEETQYF. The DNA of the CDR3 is TGTGCCAGCAGTTACGGACTAGCGGGTGAAGAGACCCAGTACTTC.

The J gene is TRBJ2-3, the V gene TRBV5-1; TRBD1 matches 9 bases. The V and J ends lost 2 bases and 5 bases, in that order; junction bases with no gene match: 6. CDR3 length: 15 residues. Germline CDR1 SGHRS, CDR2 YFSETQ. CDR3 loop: CASSLQTGGLDTQYF. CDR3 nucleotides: TGCGCCAGCAGCTTACAGACAGGGGGTTTAGATACGCAGTATTTT.

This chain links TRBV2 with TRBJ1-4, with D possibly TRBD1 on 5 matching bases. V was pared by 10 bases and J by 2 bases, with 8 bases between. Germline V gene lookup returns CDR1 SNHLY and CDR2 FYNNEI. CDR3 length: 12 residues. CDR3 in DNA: TGTGCCACGACAGATACTAATGAAAAACTGTTTTTT. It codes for CATTDTNEKLFF.

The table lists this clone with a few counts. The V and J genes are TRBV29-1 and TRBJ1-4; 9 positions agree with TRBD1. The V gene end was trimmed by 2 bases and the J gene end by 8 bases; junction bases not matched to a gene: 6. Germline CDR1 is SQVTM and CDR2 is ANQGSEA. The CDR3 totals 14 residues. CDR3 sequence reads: CSVEWSGTGEKLFF. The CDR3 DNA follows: TGCAGCGTTGAATGGTCCGGGACAGGGGAAAAACTGTTTTTT.